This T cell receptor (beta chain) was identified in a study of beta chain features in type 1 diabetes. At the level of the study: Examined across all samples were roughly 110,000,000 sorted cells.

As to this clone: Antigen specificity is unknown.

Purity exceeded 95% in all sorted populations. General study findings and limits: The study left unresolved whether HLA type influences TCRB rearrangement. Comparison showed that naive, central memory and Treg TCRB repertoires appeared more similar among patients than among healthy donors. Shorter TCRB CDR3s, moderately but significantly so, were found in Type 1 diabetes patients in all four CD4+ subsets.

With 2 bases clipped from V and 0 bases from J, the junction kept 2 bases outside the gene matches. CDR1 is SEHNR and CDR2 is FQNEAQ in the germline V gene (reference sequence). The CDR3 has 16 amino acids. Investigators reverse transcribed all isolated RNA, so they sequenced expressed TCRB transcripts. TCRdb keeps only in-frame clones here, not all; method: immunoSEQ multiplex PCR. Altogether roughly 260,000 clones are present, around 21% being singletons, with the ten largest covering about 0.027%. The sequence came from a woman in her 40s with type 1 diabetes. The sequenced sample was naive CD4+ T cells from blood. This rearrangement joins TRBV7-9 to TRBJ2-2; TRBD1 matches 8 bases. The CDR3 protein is CASSLRQGPNTGELFF. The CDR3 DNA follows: TGTGCCAGCAGCTTACGACAGGGGCCGAACACCGGGGAGCTGTTTTTT.